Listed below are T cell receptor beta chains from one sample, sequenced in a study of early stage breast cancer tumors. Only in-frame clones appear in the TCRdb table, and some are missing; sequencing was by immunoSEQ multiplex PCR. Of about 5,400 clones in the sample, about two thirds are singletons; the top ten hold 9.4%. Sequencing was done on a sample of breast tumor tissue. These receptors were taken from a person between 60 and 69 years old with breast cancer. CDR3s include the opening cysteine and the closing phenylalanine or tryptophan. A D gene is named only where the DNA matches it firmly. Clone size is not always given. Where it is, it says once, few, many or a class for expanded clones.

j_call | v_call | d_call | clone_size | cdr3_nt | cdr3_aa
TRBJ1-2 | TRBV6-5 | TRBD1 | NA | TGTGCCAGCAGTGCAGGACAGGGGGGCTATGGCTACACCTTC | CASSAGQGGYGYTF
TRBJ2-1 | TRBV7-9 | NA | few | TGTGCCAGCAGCTTAGTCCTAGGCGATGAGCAGTTCTTC | CASSLVLGDEQFF
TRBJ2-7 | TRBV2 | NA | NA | TGTGCCAGCATTCCGGGAACAACCTACGAGCAGTACTTC | CASIPGTTYEQYF
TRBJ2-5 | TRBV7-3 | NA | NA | TGTGCCAGCAGCCCTACTGGGGGGTACCAAGAGACCCAGTACTTC | CASSPTGGYQETQYF
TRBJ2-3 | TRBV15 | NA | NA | TGTGCCACCAGCAGCCCTGGAGGGTCTAGCCGCACAGATACGCAGTATTTT | CATSSPGGSSRTDTQYF
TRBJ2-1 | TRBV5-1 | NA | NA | TGCGCCAGCAGCTTGGTAGCGGAGACCTACAATGAGCAGTTCTTC | CASSLVAETYNEQFF
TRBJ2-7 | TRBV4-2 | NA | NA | TGTGCCAGCAGCCAAGCTCACAGGGACCGTGGCGAGCAGTACTTC | CASSQAHRDRGEQYF
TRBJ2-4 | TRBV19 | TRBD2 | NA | TGTGCCAGTAGGGGCCCTAGCGGGGGGTTCTTC | CASRGPSGGFF
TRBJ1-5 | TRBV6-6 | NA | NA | TGTGCCAGCAGTTCCACAGGTGGTAATCAGCCCCAGCATTTT | CASSSTGGNQPQHF
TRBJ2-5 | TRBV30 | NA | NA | TGTGCCTGGACCCCTAAGTGGAGTAGACAAGAGACCCAGTACTTC | CAWTPKWSRQETQYF
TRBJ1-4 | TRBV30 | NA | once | TGTGCCTGGAGTGTAACACGGTTCTGGGGCGATTCGGGTGCAACTAATGAAAAACTGTTTTTT | CAWSVTRFWGDSGATNEKLFF
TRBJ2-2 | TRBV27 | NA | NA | TGTGCCAGCAGTCTGACCAGGGACACCGGGGAGCTGTTTTTT | CASSLTRDTGELFF
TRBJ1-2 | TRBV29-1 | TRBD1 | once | TGCAGCGTTGGTCTCTCGGGAGGGGGCGGCTATGGCTACACCTTC | CSVGLSGGGGYGYTF
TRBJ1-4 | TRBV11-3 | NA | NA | TGTGCCAGCAGCTTGGGGGGGACCGCCCTGAATGAAAAACTGTTTTTT | CASSLGGTALNEKLFF
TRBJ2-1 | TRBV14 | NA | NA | TGTGCCAGCAGCACTAAAACATGGACGTCGTCCTACAATGAGCAGTTCTTC | CASSTKTWTSSYNEQFF
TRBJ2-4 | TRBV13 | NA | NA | TGTGCCAGCAGCTTAGGAGTAGCCAAAAACATTCAGTACTTC | CASSLGVAKNIQYF
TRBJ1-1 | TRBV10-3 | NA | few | TGTGCCATCAGCCTACAGGGCACTGAAGCTTTCTTT | CAISLQGTEAFF
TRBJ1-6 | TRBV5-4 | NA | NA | TGTGCCAGCAGCGGGGATAGGGGTGGTTCACCCCTCCACTTT | CASSGDRGGSPLHF
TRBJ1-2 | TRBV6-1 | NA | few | TGTGCCAGCAGTGAAGCGCGGTGGAAAGGGGATGGCTACACCTTC | CASSEARWKGDGYTF
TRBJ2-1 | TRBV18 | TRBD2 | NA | TGTGCCAGCTCACCGCCGGGACTAGGGGCCAATGAGCAGTTCTTC | CASSPPGLGANEQFF
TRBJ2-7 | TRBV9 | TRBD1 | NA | TGTGCCAGCAGCCCGGTGGGACAGGGGCCCTTGTACGAGCAGTACTTC | CASSPVGQGPLYEQYF
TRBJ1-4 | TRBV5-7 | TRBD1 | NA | TGTGCCAGCAGCACTGACAGGGCCAAGGATGAAAAACTGTTTTTT | CASSTDRAKDEKLFF
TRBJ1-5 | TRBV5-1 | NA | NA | TGCGCCAGCAGCGTGGACAGCCAAAATCAGCCCCAGCATTTT | CASSVDSQNQPQHF
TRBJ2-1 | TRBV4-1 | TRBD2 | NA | TGCGCCAGCAGCCAACAAGCGGGAGGGCCCTACAATGAGCAGTTCTTC | CASSQQAGGPYNEQFF
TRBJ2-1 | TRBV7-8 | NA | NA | TGTGCCAGCAGCCCGGACGGCTACAATGAGCAGTTCTTC | CASSPDGYNEQFF
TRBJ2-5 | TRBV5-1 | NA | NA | TGCGCCAGCAGGAGGTCTCCAGGACAAGAGACCCAGTACTTC | CASRRSPGQETQYF
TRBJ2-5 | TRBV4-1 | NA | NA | TGCGCCAGCAGCCAGGGCCCAGGGATTGTGACCCAGTACTTC | CASSQGPGIVTQYF
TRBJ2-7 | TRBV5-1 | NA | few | TGCGCCAGCAGCTTGAACTCCGAGCAGTACTTC | CASSLNSEQYF
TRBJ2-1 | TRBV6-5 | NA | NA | TGTGCCAGCAGTTACTCGAGCCTACCCCCCTACAATAAGCAGTTCTTC | CASSYSSLPPYNKQFF
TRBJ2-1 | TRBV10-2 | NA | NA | TGCGCCAGCACCCCCCGGGGGCTCGCGAATGAGCAGTTCTTC | CASTPRGLANEQFF
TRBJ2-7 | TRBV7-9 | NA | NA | TGTGCCAGCAGCTTGGAGTCGGTATCCTACGAGCAGTACTTC | CASSLESVSYEQYF
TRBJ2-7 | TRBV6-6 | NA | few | TGTGCCAGCAGTCCTACCGCGGGACAGAACTACGAGCAGTACTTC | CASSPTAGQNYEQYF
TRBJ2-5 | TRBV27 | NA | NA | TGTGCCAGCAGCGCTATTATCGGGACCCCAGAGACCCAGTACTTC | CASSAIIGTPETQYF
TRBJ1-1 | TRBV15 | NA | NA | TGTGCCACCAGCATGGGCGGTTACACTGAAGCTTTCTTT | CATSMGGYTEAFF
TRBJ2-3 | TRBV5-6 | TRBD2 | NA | TGTGCCAGCAGCCCGGGACTAGGGAGCACAGATACGCAGTATTTT | CASSPGLGSTDTQYF
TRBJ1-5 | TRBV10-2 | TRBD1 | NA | TGCGCCAGCAGTGCCGACAGGGGGCAAATTGGCAATCAGCCCCAGCATTTT | CASSADRGQIGNQPQHF
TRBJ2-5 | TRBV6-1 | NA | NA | TGTGCCAGCACTCGAGGACCTCAAGAGACCCAGTACTTC | CASTRGPQETQYF
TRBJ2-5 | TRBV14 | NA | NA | TGTGCCAGCAGCCAAGGTACCTTTGGACCCGGAGAGACCCAGTACTTC | CASSQGTFGPGETQYF
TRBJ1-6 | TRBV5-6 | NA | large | TGTGCCAGCAGCTTGGGGGACCGAAATAATTCACCCCTCCACTTT | CASSLGDRNNSPLHF
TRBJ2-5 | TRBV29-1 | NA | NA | TGCAGCGTTGAACCTCCCCAAGAGACCCAGTACTTC | CSVEPPQETQYF